This T cell receptor (beta chain) derives from a study of T cells in localized non-small cell lung cancer. Assay: immunoSEQ multiplex PCR; the TCRdb copy retains only in-frame clones and omits some. Of tens of thousands of clones listed, approximately 90% are singletons. This TCR was recovered from a woman aged 40-69 years with stage I lung adenocarcinoma. This sample comprised peripheral blood, obtained before any cancer treatment.

The CDR3, as DNA: TGTGCCAGCAGCTCCCCCGGGACTGCGTATGGCTACACCTTC. Its translation is CASSSPGTAYGYTF. The chain joins TRBV7-9 to TRBJ1-2, with D possibly TRBD1 on 5 matching bases. This CDR3 is built from 14 residues. Per the germline V gene, CDR1 is SEHNR and CDR2 is FQNEAQ (reference sequence). Trimming shortened V by 4 bases and J by 5 bases, and 14 bases separated the two germline ends.